This record looks at one T cell receptor (beta chain) sequence and its context. Antigen: not known. A modified ARM-PCR protocol with three rounds of nested PCR amplified TCRbeta. TCRdb passed the multiplex PCR reads through MiXCR, listing each CDR3 protein once. The top ten hold roughly 20% of the sample, which has over 100,000 distinct CDR3 sequences, about 63% seen once. This entry comes from a study of tumor and adjacent non-tumor tissue in lung cancer. Study background: There were roughly 11 adenocarcinoma, 2 squamous cell carcinoma and 1 small cell lung cancer cases.

Findings and caveats of the study: Shorter survival was associated with higher TCR diversity in tumors. In normal lung, the top 100 clones were significantly more dominant than in tumor.

RNA was extracted from bulk tissue without any cell sorting. More than 3 cm separated this lung sample from the edge of the tumor. This receptor was identified in a man in his 60s with non-small cell lung cancer. Input material: distant non-tumor lung tissue.

This CDR3 is CASSFAGSEQYF. The CDR3 bases are TGTGCCAGCAGCTTCGCGGGTAGCGAGCAGTACTTC. This chain uses TRBV7-6 with TRBJ2-7; D possibly corresponds to TRBD2 (5 bases). The V and J ends lost 3 bases and 6 bases respectively, with 9 bases between them. CDR3 length: 12 residues. CDR1 and CDR2 from the germline V gene are SGHVS and FNYEAQ.